One sample yielded the 23 T cell receptor beta chains listed below, sequenced in a study of T-cell memory formation after mild COVID-19. TCRdb re-called the 5' RACE reads with MiXCR, one entry per CDR3 protein. The sample carries some 160,000 distinct CDR3 sequences, under 15% recorded once. The sequencing input was PBMCs or a T cell subset sorted from them (not recorded which). These receptor sequences come from a young man who had mild COVID-19 (a few samples of this study predate the infection). Cell type and time point are not known.

The chain combines TRBV6-2 or TRBV6-3 with TRBJ1-5; D is uncertain. This CDR3 region has 15 residues. Between the trimmed V and J ends, which lost 5 bases and 1 base, there was a span of 12 bases. Germline CDR1 is MNHEY and CDR2 is SVGEGT. DNA of the CDR3: TGTGCCAGCAGTGACCTGAGGGCAAGCAATCAGCCCCAGCATTTT. Encoded protein: CASSDLRASNQPQHF.

J is TRBJ1-1 and V is TRBV4-3; 7 bases align to TRBD1. The junction had 6 bases not matched to a gene; V was cut back by 4 bases and J by 1 base. The CDR3 spans 15 residues. The germline V gene encodes CDR1 LGHNA and CDR2 YSLEER. CDR3 DNA sequence: TGCGCCAGCAGCCTGACGGGACAGTCGAACACTGAAGCTTTCTTT. This codes for CASSLTGQSNTEAFF.

The chain uses TRBV5-1 and TRBJ2-5, with 11 nucleotides matching TRBD2. V trimming: 4 bases; J trimming: 3 bases; junction bases outside the gene matches: 2. CDR3 size: 14 residues. The germline V gene has CDR1 SGHRS and CDR2 YFSETQ. The CDR3 DNA reads TGCGCCAGCAGCGGGGGACTAGCGGAAGAGACCCAGTACTTC. Amino acid sequence: CASSGGLAEETQYF.

The chain has TRBV7-9 and TRBJ2-4, with D possibly TRBD2 on 5 matching bases. V dropped 5 bases and J dropped 0 bases, with 14 bases sitting between them. This CDR3 is 16 amino acids long. Germline values: CDR1 SEHNR, CDR2 FQNEAQ (reference sequence). The CDR3 region has the DNA TGTGCCAGCAGCGCCCGGGGTGGCCAAGCCAAAAACATTCAGTACTTC. It translates to CASSARGGQAKNIQYF.

The V and J genes are TRBV19 and TRBJ1-5, with D unclear. The CDR3 has 12 amino acids. Trimming pared 9 bases from V and 0 bases from J, leaving 6 bases between. Germline V gene lookup returns CDR1 LNHDA and CDR2 SQIVND (reference sequence). CDR3 sequence reads: CASGYSNQPQHF. The CDR3 DNA follows: TGTGCCAGCGGTTATAGCAATCAGCCCCAGCATTTT.

This chain joins TRBV13 and TRBJ2-1, with 7 bases aligning to TRBD1. Germline V gene sequence: CDR1 PRHDT, CDR2 FYEKMQ (reference sequence). V was pared by 5 bases and J by 8 bases, with 6 bases of the junction left unmatched. This CDR3 spans 13 amino acids. CDR3 sequence (DNA): TGTGCCAGCAGCGGCTACAGGGGAGATGAGCAGTTCTTC. It yields the protein CASSGYRGDEQFF.

The rearrangement uses TRBV7-3 and TRBJ2-3, with TRBD2 as a possible D gene (5 bases). The V and J ends lost 5 bases and 2 bases respectively, with 11 bases between them. The CDR3 totals 14 residues. CDR1 is SGHTA and CDR2 is FQGTGA in the germline V gene. The CDR3 loop reads CASSRVGLTDTQYF. The CDR3 region has the DNA TGTGCCAGCAGCCGAGTAGGACTCACAGATACGCAGTATTTT.

This clonotype was detected only a few times. The chain combines TRBV7-2 with TRBJ2-5, with D perhaps given as TRBD1 or TRBD2 (5 bases each). Trimming pared 5 bases from V and 7 bases from J, leaving 23 bases between. Germline V gene sequence: CDR1 SGHTA, CDR2 FQGNSA. The CDR3 length is 16 residues. The CDR3 DNA is TGTGCCAGCAGCATTTCCGGGACCTCCTTGGGGAGGACCCAGTACTTC. Encoded protein: CASSISGTSLGRTQYF.

This clonotype showed up just a few times. The rearrangement uses TRBV12-3 or TRBV12-4 and TRBJ2-7; maybe TRBD1 (5 bases). V was shortened by 5 bases and J by 4 bases, with 12 bases between the two germline ends. This CDR3 is built from 13 residues. This CDR3 is CASSLNRWYEQYF. Here the CDR3 DNA reads TGTGCCAGCAGTCTAAACAGGTGGTACGAGCAGTACTTC.

This sequence joins TRBV28 and TRBJ1-1, with a possible D match to TRBD1 (5 bases). The CDR3 has 15 residues. V was clipped by 4 bases and J by 1 base, with 13 bases between them. Germline CDR1 MDHEN, CDR2 SYDVKM. CDR3: CASSSPGTENTEAFF. CDR3 coding DNA: TGTGCCAGCAGTTCGCCCGGGACCGAGAACACTGAAGCTTTCTTT.

Here the CDR3 DNA reads TGTGCCAGCAGCTTGAGGGCGGGGGAGCGCGGGGAGCTGTTTTTT. This gives the protein CASSLRAGERGELFF. The V and J genes are TRBV7-2 and TRBJ2-2, with TRBD2 matching over 7 bases. Trimming took 3 bases from V and 7 from J; bases not matched to a gene: 8. The CDR3 contains 15 residues. CDR1 and CDR2 from the germline V gene are SGHTA and FQGNSA.

The chain carries TRBV18 and TRBJ2-5, with D hard to call. V was pared by 6 bases and J by 2 bases, with 13 bases between. The CDR3 spans 14 residues. Germline V lookup: CDR1 KGHSH, CDR2 LQKENI. Here the CDR3 reads CASSPQSVQETQYF. The CDR3 DNA sequence: TGTGCCAGCTCGCCGCAAAGTGTACAAGAGACCCAGTACTTC. Full variable domain (outside the CDR3, taken from reference TRBV18 and TRBJ2-5): NAGVMQNPRHLVRRRGQEARLRCSPMKGHSHVYWYRQLPEEGLKFMVYLQKENIIDESGMPKERFSAEFPKEGPSILRIQQVVRGDSAAYFCASSPQSVQETQYFGPGTRLLVL.

This chain links TRBV5-1 with TRBJ2-2, with TRBD2 as a possible D gene (5 bases). Germline V CDR1 and CDR2: SGHRS, YFSETQ. There are 14 residues in the CDR3. The V and J ends lost 5 bases and 6 bases respectively, with 14 bases between them. CDR3 nucleotide sequence: TGCGCCAGCAGTTTTACTAGTTTGGCCGGGGAGCTGTTTTTT. This encodes CASSFTSLAGELFF.

This clonotype was counted between two and nine times. The rearrangement joins TRBV6-2 or TRBV6-3 to TRBJ2-2; 11 bases align to TRBD2. The CDR3 covers 16 residues. Germline V gene lookup returns CDR1 MNHEY and CDR2 SVGEGT. The junction had 3 bases not matched to a gene; V was cut back by 6 bases and J by 0 bases. The CDR3 DNA sequence: TGTGCCAGCAGGAGACTAGCGGGACCGAACACCGGGGAGCTGTTTTTT. This encodes CASRRLAGPNTGELFF.

This clonotype was counted between two and nine times. V gene TRBV5-1 combines with J gene TRBJ2-7; 7 nucleotides match TRBD1. Germline values: CDR1 SGHRS, CDR2 YFSETQ. The CDR3 runs to 16 residues. V was pared by 4 bases and J by 0 bases, with 10 bases of the junction left unmatched. The CDR3 DNA is TGCGCCAGCAGCGCGGAGGTTGGACAGGCCTCCTACGAGCAGTACTTC. Residues: CASSAEVGQASYEQYF.

The V gene is TRBV6-6, the J gene TRBJ2-4; weak D call: TRBD1 (7 bases). Deletions cut 2 bases from V and 3 bases from J, with 14 bases between. Germline V gene data show CDR1 as MNHNY and CDR2 as SVGAGI (reference sequence). This CDR3 is 16 amino acids long. The CDR3 region is CASSYRQGGGKNIQYF. CDR3 DNA: TGTGCCAGCAGTTACAGACAGGGAGGTGGCAAAAACATTCAGTACTTC.

V gene TRBV9 combines with J gene TRBJ1-2, with a weak D call TRBD1 (5 bases). The CDR3 has 13 residues. Trimming cost V 2 bases and J 5 bases, with 10 bases left between them. Germline loops: CDR1 SGDLS, CDR2 YYNGEE. Here the CDR3 reads CASSVQGYYGYTF. For the CDR3, the DNA is TGTGCCAGCAGCGTTCAGGGTTATTATGGCTACACCTTC.

This clonotype came up a few times. The chain couples TRBV5-1 to TRBJ1-3; D might be TRBD1 (5 bases). CDR3 length: 14 residues. From germline, CDR1 is SGHRS and CDR2 YFSETQ. Trimming removed 7 bases at V and 0 bases at J, with 11 bases between. Written as DNA, the CDR3 is TGCGCCAGCGGGGACGGGAGCTCTGGAAACACCATATATTTT. This encodes CASGDGSSGNTIYF. Supplemented by reference TRBV5-1 and TRBJ1-3, the full variable domain reads KAGVTQTPRYLIKTRGQQVTLSCSPISGHRSVSWYQQTPGQGLQFLFEYFSETQRNKGNFPGRFSGRQFSNSRSEMNVSTLELGDSALYLCASGDGSSGNTIYFGEGSWLTVV.

The rearrangement uses TRBV6-2 or TRBV6-3 and TRBJ2-5, with 10 bases lining up with TRBD2. The V segment lost 7 bases and the J segment 6 bases; nucleotides outside the gene matches: 14. CDR1 is MNHEY, CDR2 SVGEGT, per germline. The CDR3 spans 16 residues. CDR3 sequence reads: CASNNVRAGGQKTQYF. Here the CDR3 DNA reads TGTGCCAGCAATAATGTCCGAGCGGGGGGGCAAAAGACCCAGTACTTC.

The J gene is TRBJ2-1, the V gene TRBV5-1; D gene ambiguous. The germline gives CDR1 SGHRS, CDR2 YFSETQ. V was pared by 4 bases and J by 8 bases, with 10 bases between. The CDR3 contains 12 residues. CDR3 residues: CASSRGWYEQFF. The CDR3 DNA reads TGCGCCAGCAGCCGTGGATGGTATGAGCAGTTCTTC.

This clonotype was recorded a few times. CDR3 residues: CASSQGTGARDTQYF. DNA for the CDR3: TGTGCCAGCAGCCAAGGAACGGGGGCGAGGGATACGCAGTATTTT. The chain is built from TRBV3-1 and TRBJ2-3; either TRBD1 or TRBD2 may fit D (6 bases each). V gave up 1 base and J gave up 6 bases, with 14 bases separating them. The CDR3 runs to 15 residues. Germline CDR1 LGHDT, CDR2 YNNKEL (reference sequence).

This clonotype was counted a few times. This sequence joins TRBV18 and TRBJ2-1; TRBD2 is a possible D gene (5 bases). The CDR3 is 20 amino acids. Germline CDR1 reads KGHSH; CDR2 reads LQKENI. The ends were cut back, 1 base at V and 4 bases at J, with 26 bases in the middle. CDR3 sequence reads: CASSPHTFTDFGGFYNEQFF. The CDR3, as DNA: TGTGCCAGCTCACCACATACTTTCACTGATTTCGGCGGGTTTTACAATGAGCAGTTCTTC.

This clonotype was seen many times. The junction differs from germline at one of its ends, possibly a read error. The chain is built from TRBV7-2 and TRBJ1-1; no clear D. From germline, CDR1 is SGHTA and CDR2 FQGNSA. There are 12 residues in the CDR3. For the CDR3, the DNA is TGTGCCAGCAACTTACCGGCGCAAAGAGCTTTCTTT. Residues: CASNLPAQRAFF.